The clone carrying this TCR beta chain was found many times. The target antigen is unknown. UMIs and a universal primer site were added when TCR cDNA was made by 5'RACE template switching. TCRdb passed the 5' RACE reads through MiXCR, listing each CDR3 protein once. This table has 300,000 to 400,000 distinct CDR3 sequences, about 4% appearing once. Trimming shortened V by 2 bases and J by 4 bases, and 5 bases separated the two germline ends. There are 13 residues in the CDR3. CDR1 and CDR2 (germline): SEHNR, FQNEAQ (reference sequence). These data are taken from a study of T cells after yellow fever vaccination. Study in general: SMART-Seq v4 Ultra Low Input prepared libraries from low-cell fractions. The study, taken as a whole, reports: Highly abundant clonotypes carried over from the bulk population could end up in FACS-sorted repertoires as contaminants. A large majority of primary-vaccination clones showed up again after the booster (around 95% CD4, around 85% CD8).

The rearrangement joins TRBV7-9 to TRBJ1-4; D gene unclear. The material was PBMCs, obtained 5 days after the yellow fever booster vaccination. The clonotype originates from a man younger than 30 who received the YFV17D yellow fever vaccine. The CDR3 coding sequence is TGTGCCAGCAGCTTACCGCATAATGAAAAACTGTTTTTT. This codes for CASSLPHNEKLFF.